Listed here are 4 T cell receptor beta chains from one sample, sequenced in a study of T cell repertoires in cytomegalovirus infection. MiXCR, run by TCRdb on the reads, gives a single entry per CDR3 protein. The table lists some 700,000 distinct CDR3 sequences, less than 40% of them singletons. The specimen was PBMCs. The receptors shown here come from a human donor in good health (CMV status not recorded). Some clones in this sample may be carry-over from other donors' samples.

This clonotype was counted a few times. The chain uses TRBV7-9 and TRBJ1-1; unclear D gene. The V and J ends lost 1 base and 11 bases respectively, with 14 bases between them. The CDR3 length is 13 residues. CDR1 and CDR2 (germline): SEHNR, FQNEAQ (reference sequence). The CDR3 sequence is CASSLEDSLGAFF. The CDR3 DNA is TGTGCCAGCAGCTTAGAGGACTCTCTAGGGGCTTTCTTT.

This clonotype was detected ten times or more. This chain joins TRBV19 and TRBJ2-3; D assignment may be TRBD1 or TRBD2 (5 bases each). Trimming removed 3 bases from V and 4 bases from J, with 14 bases in between. Germline V gene lookup returns CDR1 LNHDA and CDR2 SQIVND (reference sequence). This CDR3 spans 15 amino acids. The chain's CDR3 is CASSILSGSADTQYF. The CDR3 nucleotides read TGTGCCAGTAGTATCTTGTCAGGGAGTGCAGATACGCAGTATTTT.

The chain recombines TRBV7-4 with TRBJ2-5; D call uncertain. In germline, CDR1 is SGHVT, CDR2 SQSDAQ. This CDR3 has 12 residues. The V gene lost 5 bases and the J gene lost 4 bases, with 8 bases spanning the gap. CDR3 in DNA: TGTGCCAGCAGCGGGATAGGAGAGACCCAGTACTTC. Translating it yields CASSGIGETQYF.

The rearrangement joins TRBV7-8 to TRBJ1-1, with a possible D match to TRBD1 (6 bases). The CDR3 extends over 16 amino acids. Germline V lookup: CDR1 SGHVS, CDR2 FQNEAQ. Between the trimmed V and J ends, which lost 2 bases and 1 base, there was a span of 14 bases. CDR3 bases: TGTGCCAGCAGCTTACGAGGAGGGGGTGGGAACACTGAAGCTTTCTTT. Translation: CASSLRGGGGNTEAFF.